This TCR beta chain was profiled in a study of T-cell reconstitution after alpha-beta-depleted transplantation in children. This clonotype was counted ten times or more. Deletions cut 0 bases from V and 1 base from J, with 9 bases between. The germline CDR1 and CDR2 sequences are SGHDN and FVKESK. This CDR3 is 15 amino acids long. Unique molecular identifiers featured in how the TCRbeta library was prepared. TCRdb re-derived calls from the PCR reads in MiXCR, one entry per CDR3 protein. This sample has roughly 100,000 distinct CDR3 sequences, with 8% to 9% found just once. The receptor comes from a human donor who donated a stem cell graft to a child with congenital amegakaryocytic thrombocytopenia. The chain joins TRBV14 to TRBJ1-1; D uncertain. This specimen was PBMCs from the stem cell graft donor, taken from the stem cell graft. The CDR3 loop is CASSQDIQQNTEAFF. CDR3 nucleotide sequence: TGTGCCAGCAGCCAAGATATTCAACAGAACACTGAAGCTTTCTTT.